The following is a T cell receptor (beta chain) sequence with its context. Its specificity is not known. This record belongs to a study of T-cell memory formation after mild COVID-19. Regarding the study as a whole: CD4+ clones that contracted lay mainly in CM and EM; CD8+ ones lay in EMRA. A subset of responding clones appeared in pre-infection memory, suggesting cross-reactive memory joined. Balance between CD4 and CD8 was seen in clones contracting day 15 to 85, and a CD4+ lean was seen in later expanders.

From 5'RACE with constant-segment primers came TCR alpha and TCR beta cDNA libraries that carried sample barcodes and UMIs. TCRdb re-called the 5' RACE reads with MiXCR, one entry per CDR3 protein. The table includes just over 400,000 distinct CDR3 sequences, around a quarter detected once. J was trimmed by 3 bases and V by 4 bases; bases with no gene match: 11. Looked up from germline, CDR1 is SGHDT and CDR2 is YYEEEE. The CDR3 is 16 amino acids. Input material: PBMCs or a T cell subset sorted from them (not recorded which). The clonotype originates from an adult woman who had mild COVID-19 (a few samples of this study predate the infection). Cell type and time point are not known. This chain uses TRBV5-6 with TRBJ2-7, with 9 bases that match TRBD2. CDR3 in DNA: TGTGCCAGCAGCCGATTTTCTTTGACTAGCGGCTACGAGCAGTACTTC. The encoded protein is CASSRFSLTSGYEQYF. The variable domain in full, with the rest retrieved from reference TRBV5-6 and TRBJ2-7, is DAGVTQSPTHLIKTRGQQVTLRCSPKSGHDTVSWYQQALGQGPQFIFQYYEEEERQRGNFPDRFSGHQFPNYSSELNVNALLLGDSALYLCASSRFSLTSGYEQYFGPGTRLTVT.